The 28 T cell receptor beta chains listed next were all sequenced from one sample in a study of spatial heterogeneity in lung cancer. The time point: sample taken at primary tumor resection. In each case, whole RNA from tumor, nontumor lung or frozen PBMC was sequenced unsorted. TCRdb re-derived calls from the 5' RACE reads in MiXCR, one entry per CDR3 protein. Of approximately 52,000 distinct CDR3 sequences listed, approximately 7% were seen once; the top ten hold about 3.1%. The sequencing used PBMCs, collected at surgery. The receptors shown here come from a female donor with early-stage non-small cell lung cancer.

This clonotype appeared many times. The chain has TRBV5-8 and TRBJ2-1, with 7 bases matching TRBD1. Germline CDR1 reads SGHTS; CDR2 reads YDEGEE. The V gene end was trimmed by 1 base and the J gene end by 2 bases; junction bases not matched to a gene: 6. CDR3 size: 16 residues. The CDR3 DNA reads TGTGCCAGCAGCTTGACCAGAAGGGGGCCCTACAATGAGCAGTTCTTC. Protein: CASSLTRRGPYNEQFF. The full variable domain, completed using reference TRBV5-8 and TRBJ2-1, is EAGVTQSPTHLIKTRGQQATLRCSPISGHTSVYWYQQALGLGLQFLLWYDEGEERNRGNFPPRFSGRQFPNYSSELNVNALELEDSALYLCASSLTRRGPYNEQFFGPGTRLTVL.

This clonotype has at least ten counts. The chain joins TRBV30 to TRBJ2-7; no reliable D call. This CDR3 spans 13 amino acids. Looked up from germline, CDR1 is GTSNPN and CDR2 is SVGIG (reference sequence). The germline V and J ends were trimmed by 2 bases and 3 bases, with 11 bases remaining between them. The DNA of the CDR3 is TGTGCCTGGAGTTCCCCGGTCGGCTACGAGCAGTACTTC. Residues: CAWSSPVGYEQYF.

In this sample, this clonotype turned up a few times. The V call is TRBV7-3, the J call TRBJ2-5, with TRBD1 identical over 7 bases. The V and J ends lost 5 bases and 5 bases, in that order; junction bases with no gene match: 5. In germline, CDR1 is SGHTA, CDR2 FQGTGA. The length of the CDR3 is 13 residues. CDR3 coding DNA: TGTGCCAGCAGCGTGGACAGGTGGGAGACCCAGTACTTC. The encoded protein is CASSVDRWETQYF.

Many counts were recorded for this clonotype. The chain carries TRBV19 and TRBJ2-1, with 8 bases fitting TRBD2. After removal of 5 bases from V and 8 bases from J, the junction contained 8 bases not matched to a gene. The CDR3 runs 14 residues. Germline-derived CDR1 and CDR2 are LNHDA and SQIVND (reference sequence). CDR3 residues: CASSPSGGGYEQFF. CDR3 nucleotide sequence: TGTGCCAGTAGTCCCTCCGGGGGGGGCTATGAGCAGTTCTTC.

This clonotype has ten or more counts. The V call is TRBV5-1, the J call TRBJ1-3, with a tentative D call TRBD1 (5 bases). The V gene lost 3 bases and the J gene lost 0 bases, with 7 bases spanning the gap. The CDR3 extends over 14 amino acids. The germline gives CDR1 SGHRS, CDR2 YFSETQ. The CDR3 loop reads CASSSTASGNTIYF. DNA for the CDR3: TGCGCCAGCAGCTCGACAGCCTCTGGAAACACCATATATTTT. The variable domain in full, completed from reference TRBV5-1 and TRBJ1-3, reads KAGVTQTPRYLIKTRGQQVTLSCSPISGHRSVSWYQQTPGQGLQFLFEYFSETQRNKGNFPGRFSGRQFSNSRSEMNVSTLELGDSALYLCASSSTASGNTIYFGEGSWLTVV.

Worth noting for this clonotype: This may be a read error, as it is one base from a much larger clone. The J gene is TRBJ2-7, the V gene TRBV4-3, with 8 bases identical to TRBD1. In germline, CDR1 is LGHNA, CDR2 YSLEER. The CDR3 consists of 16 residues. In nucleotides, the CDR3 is TGCGTCAGCAGCCAAGAAGACAGGGGCGGTATCGACGAGCAGTACTTC. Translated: CVSSQEDRGGIDEQYF.

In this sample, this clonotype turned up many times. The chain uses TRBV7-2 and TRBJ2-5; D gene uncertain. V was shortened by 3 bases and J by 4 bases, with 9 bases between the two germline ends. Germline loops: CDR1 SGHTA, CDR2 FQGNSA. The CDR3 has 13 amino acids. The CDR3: CASSFGSLETQYF. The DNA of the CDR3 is TGTGCCAGCAGCTTTGGTTCCCTAGAGACCCAGTACTTC.

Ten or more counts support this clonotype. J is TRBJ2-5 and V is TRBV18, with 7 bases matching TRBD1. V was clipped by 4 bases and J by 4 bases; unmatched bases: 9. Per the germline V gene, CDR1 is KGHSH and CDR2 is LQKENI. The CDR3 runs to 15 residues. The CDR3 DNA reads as TGTGCCAGCTCACGACAGGGCGGATTTCGAGAGACCCAGTACTTC. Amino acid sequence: CASSRQGGFRETQYF.

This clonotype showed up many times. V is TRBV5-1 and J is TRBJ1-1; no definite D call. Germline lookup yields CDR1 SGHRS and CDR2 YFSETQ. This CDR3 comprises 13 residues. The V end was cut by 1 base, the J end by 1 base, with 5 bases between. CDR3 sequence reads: CASSLSPNTEAFF. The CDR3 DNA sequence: TGCGCCAGCAGCTTGAGTCCGAACACTGAAGCTTTCTTT.

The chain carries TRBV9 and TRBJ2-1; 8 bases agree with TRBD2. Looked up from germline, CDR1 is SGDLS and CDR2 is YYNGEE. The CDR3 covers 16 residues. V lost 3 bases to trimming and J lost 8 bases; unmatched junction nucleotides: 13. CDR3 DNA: TGTGCCAGCAGCGCCCGGCCCGGGACTAGTGGGCATGAGCAGTTCTTC. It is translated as CASSARPGTSGHEQFF. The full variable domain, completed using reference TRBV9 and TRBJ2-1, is DSGVTQTPKHLITATGQRVTLRCSPRSGDLSVYWYQQSLDQGLQFLIQYYNGEERAKGNILERFSAQQFPDLHSELNLSSLELGDSALYFCASSARPGTSGHEQFFGPGTRLTVL.

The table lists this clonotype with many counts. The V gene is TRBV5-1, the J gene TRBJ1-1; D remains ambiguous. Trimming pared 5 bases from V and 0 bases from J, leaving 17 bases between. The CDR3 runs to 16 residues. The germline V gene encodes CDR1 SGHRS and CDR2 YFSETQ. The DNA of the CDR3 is TGCGCCAGCAGTTCCGGGAGATTACCCATGAACACTGAAGCTTTCTTT. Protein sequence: CASSSGRLPMNTEAFF.

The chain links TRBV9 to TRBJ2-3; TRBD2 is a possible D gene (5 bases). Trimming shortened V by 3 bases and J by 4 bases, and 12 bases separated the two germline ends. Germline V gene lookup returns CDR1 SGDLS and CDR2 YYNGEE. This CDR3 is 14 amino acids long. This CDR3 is CASSASGWADTQYF. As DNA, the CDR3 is TGTGCCAGCAGCGCCTCGGGGTGGGCAGATACGCAGTATTTT. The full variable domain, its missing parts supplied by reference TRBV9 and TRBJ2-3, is DSGVTQTPKHLITATGQRVTLRCSPRSGDLSVYWYQQSLDQGLQFLIQYYNGEERAKGNILERFSAQQFPDLHSELNLSSLELGDSALYFCASSASGWADTQYFGPGTRLTVL.

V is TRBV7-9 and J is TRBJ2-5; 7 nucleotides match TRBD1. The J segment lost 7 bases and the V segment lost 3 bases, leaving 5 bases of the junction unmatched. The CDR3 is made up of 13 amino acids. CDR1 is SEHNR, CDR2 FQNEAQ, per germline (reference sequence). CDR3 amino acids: CASSFDRAGTQYF. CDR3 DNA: TGTGCCAGCAGCTTCGACAGGGCAGGGACCCAGTACTTC.

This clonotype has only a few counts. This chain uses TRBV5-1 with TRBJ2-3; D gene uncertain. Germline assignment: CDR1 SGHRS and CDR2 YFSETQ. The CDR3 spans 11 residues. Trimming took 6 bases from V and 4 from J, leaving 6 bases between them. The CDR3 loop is CASNAPDTQYF. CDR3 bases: TGCGCCAGCAACGCCCCAGATACGCAGTATTTT.

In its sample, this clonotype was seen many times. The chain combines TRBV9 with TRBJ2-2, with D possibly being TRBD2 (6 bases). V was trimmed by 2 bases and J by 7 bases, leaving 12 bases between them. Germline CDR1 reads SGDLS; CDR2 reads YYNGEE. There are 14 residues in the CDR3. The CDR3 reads CASSVLGGGGELFF. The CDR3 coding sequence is TGTGCCAGCAGCGTTCTGGGAGGCGGCGGGGAGCTGTTTTTT.

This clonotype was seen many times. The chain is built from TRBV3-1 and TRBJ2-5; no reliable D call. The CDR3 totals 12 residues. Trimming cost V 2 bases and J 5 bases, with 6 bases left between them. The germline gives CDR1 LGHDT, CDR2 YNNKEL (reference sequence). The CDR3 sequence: CASSQFSETQYF. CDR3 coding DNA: TGTGCCAGCAGCCAATTCAGCGAGACCCAGTACTTC.

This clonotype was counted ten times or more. CDR3 sequence reads: CASSQGDNQPQHF. CDR3 bases: TGTGCCAGCAGCCAAGGGGACAATCAGCCCCAGCATTTT. This rearrangement joins TRBV4-2 to TRBJ1-5, with unresolved D. CDR1 and CDR2 (germline): LGHNA, YNFKEQ. The CDR3 totals 13 residues. The V end lost 1 base, the J end lost 3 bases, and 4 bases lay between the germline ends.

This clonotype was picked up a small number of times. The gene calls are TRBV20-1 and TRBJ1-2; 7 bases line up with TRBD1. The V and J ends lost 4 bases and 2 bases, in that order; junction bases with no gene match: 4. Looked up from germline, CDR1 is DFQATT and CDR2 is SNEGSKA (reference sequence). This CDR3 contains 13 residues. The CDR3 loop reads CSATGTANYGYTF. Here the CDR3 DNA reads TGCAGTGCTACCGGGACAGCAAACTATGGCTACACCTTC.

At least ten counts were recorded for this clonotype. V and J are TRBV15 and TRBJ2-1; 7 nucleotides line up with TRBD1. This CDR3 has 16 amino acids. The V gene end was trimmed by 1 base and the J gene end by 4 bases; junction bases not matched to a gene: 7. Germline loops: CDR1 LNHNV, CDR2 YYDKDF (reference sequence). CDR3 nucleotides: TGTGCCACCAGCAGAGCGGCCAGGGGGTTTTACAATGAGCAGTTCTTC. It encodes CATSRAARGFYNEQFF.

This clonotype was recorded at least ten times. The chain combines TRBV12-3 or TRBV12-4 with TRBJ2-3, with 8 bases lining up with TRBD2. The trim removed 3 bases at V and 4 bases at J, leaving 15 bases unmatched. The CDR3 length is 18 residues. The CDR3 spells CASSFPTSVRGAADTQYF. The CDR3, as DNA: TGTGCCAGCAGTTTCCCGACCTCTGTGCGGGGGGCGGCAGATACGCAGTATTTT.

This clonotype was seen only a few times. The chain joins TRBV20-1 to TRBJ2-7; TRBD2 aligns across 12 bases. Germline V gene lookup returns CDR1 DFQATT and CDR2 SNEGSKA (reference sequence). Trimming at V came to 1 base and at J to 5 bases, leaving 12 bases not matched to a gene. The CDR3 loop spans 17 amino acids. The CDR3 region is CSARGTSGEKGRHEQYF. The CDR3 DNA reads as TGCAGTGCTAGAGGGACTAGCGGGGAAAAGGGTCGTCACGAGCAGTACTTC.

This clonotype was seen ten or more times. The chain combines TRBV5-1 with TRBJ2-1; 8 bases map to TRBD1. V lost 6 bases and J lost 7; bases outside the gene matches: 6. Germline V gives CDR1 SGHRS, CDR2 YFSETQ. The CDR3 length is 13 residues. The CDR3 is CASKTGGINEQFF. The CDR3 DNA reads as TGCGCCAGCAAAACAGGGGGGATTAATGAGCAGTTCTTC. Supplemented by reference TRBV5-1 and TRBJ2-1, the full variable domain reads KAGVTQTPRYLIKTRGQQVTLSCSPISGHRSVSWYQQTPGQGLQFLFEYFSETQRNKGNFPGRFSGRQFSNSRSEMNVSTLELGDSALYLCASKTGGINEQFFGPGTRLTVL.

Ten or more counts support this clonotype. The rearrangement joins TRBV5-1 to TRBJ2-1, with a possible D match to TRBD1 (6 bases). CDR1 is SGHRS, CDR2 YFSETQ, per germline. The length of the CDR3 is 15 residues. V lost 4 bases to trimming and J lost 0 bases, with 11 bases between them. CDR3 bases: TGCGCCAGCAGCCGAGACAGGAGCTCCTACAATGAGCAGTTCTTC. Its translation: CASSRDRSSYNEQFF.

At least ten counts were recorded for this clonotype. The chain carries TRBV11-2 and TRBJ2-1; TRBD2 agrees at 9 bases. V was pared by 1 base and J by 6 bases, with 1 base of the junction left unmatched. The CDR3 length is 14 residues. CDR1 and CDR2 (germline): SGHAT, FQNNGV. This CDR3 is CASSLGGGVNEQFF. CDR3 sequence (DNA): TGTGCCAGCAGCTTAGGCGGGGGGGTCAATGAGCAGTTCTTC.

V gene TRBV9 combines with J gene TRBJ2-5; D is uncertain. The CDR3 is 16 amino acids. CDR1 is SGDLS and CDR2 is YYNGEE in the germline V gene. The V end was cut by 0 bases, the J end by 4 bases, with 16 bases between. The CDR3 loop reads CASSVGTTPLGETQYF. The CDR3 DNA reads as TGTGCCAGCAGCGTAGGGACCACACCCCTTGGAGAGACCCAGTACTTC.

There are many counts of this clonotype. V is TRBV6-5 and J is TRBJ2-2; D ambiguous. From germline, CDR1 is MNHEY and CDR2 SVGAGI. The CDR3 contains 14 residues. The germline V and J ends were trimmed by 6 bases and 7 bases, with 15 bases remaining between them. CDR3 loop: CASSRRVAGGELFF. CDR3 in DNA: TGTGCCAGCAGCCGCCGAGTAGCTGGCGGGGAGCTGTTTTTT.

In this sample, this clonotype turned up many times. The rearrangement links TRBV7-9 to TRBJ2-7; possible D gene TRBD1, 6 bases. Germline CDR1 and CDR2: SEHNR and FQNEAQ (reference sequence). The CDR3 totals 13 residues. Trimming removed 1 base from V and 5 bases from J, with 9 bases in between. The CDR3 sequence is CASSLEGVHEQYF. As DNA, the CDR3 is TGTGCCAGCAGCTTAGAGGGGGTCCACGAGCAGTACTTC.

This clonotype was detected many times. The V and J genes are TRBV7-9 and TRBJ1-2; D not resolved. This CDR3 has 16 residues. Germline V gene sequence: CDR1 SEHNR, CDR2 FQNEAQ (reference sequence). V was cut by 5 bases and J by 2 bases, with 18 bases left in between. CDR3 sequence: CASSPSPKGRNYGYTF. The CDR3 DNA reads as TGTGCCAGCAGCCCCTCCCCCAAGGGCCGAAACTATGGCTACACCTTC.